One and the same sample provided the 20 T cell receptor beta chains below, sequenced in a study of breast tumors, draining lymph nodes, adjacent tissues. Via MiXCR, TCRdb re-called the multiplex PCR reads, giving one row per CDR3 protein. The table has about 100,000 distinct CDR3 sequences, less than 25% seen once. Breast cancer patients provided tissue from their axillary draining lymph nodes. Sequencing was done on a sample of axillary lymph node tissue. The source of these receptors is a female donor with breast cancer. Some clones in this sample may be carry-over from other donors' samples.

Many counts were recorded for this clonotype. J is TRBJ1-6 and V is TRBV9, with D uncertain. V gave up 2 bases and J gave up 1 base, with 10 bases separating them. Germline V CDR1 and CDR2: SGDLS, YYNGEE. The CDR3 contains 16 residues. CDR3 in DNA: TGTGCCAGCAGCGTCGAGGGCAGGTCCTATAATTCACCCCTCCACTTT. Translating it yields CASSVEGRSYNSPLHF.

This clonotype was detected ten times or more. The chain has TRBV7-3 and TRBJ1-6; 7 bases are shared with TRBD1. The CDR3 contains 15 residues. Germline CDR1 SGHTA, CDR2 FQGTGA. V shed 5 bases and J 9 bases; nucleotides not matched to a gene: 10. CDR3 amino acids: CASSAGGAGSSPLHF. In DNA form, the CDR3 reads TGTGCCAGCAGCGCAGGGGGGGCAGGGAGTTCACCCCTCCACTTT.

This chain uses TRBV7-3 with TRBJ1-1; 9 bases are a match to TRBD1. CDR3 length equals 12 residues. In germline, CDR1 is SGHTA, CDR2 FQGTGA. Trimming at V came to 5 bases and at J to 10 bases, leaving 5 bases not matched to a gene. CDR3 DNA: TGTGCCAGCAGCCCAACAGGGGGCGCAGCTTTCTTT. Protein: CASSPTGGAAFF.

With regard to this clonotype: This may stem from a read error, because a much larger clone lies one nucleotide away. The chain is built from TRBV4-2 and TRBJ1-4, with D tentatively TRBD1 (5 bases). CDR3 size: 15 residues. CDR1 is LGHNA and CDR2 is YNFKEQ in the germline V gene. V gave up 6 bases and J gave up 5 bases, with 16 bases separating them. The CDR3 region has the DNA TGTGCCAGCAGGCAGGGCCTCAGGGAGAATGAAAAACTGTTTTTT. Amino acid sequence: CASRQGLRENEKLFF.

Only one count was recorded for this clonotype. A much larger clone differs from this one at a single base, so this may be a read error. The CDR3 DNA is TGTGCCAGTAGACGGGACAGCTATGGCTTCACCTTC. This sequence encodes CASRRDSYGFTF. This rearrangement joins TRBV25-1 to TRBJ1-2, with TRBD1 identical over 7 bases. Per the germline V gene, CDR1 is MGHDK and CDR2 is SYGVNS. The CDR3 length is 12 residues.

This clonotype came up many times. V and J are TRBV24-1 and TRBJ2-5; 9 nucleotides match TRBD1. Per germline, CDR1 KGHDR and CDR2 SFDVKD. This CDR3 region has 15 residues. V shed 3 bases, J shed 5 bases, and the junction held 6 bases outside the gene matches. DNA for the CDR3: TGTGCCACCAGTGATGGGTCCGGGACAGGGGAGACCCAGTACTTC. Protein product: CATSDGSGTGETQYF.

This clonotype was counted ten times or more. One junction end does not reproduce the germline sequence, and a read error may be involved. The chain combines TRBV6-6 with TRBJ2-1, with 9 bases matching TRBD1. From germline, CDR1 is MNHNY and CDR2 SVGAGI (reference sequence). The CDR3 loop spans 18 amino acids. The CDR3 loop reads CASRSPGQGSTSFNEQFF. The DNA of the CDR3 is TGTGCCAGCAGGTCCCCGGGACAGGGTAGTACTTCCTTCAATGAGCAGTTCTTC.

This clonotype has a count of ten or more. The CDR3 spells CASSGTGTGESEQYF. As DNA, the CDR3 is TGTGCCAGTAGTGGAACCGGGACAGGGGAATCCGAGCAGTACTTC. The gene calls are TRBV19 and TRBJ2-7; TRBD1 agrees at 10 bases. In germline, CDR1 is LNHDA, CDR2 SQIVND (reference sequence). The CDR3 spans 15 residues. V dropped 5 bases and J dropped 6; count of bases not matched to a gene: 10.

This clonotype was counted ten times or more. The V call is TRBV27, the J call TRBJ2-7; D remains ambiguous. Trimming shortened V by 5 bases and J by 0 bases, and 5 bases separated the two germline ends. Germline assignment: CDR1 MNHEY and CDR2 SMNVEV (reference sequence). The CDR3 runs 12 residues. The CDR3 spells CASSPNSYEQYF. CDR3 bases: TGTGCCAGCAGTCCCAACTCCTACGAGCAGTACTTC.

This clonotype was found many times. V is TRBV27 and J is TRBJ1-5; D perhaps matches TRBD1 (5 bases). CDR3 size: 13 residues. Trimming stripped 6 bases from V and 4 bases from J, with 10 bases between. Germline V lookup: CDR1 MNHEY, CDR2 SMNVEV (reference sequence). For the CDR3, the DNA is TGTGCCAGCAGCAGGGAGACGAATCAGCCCCAGCATTTT. It translates to CASSRETNQPQHF.

This clonotype showed up just once. The gene calls are TRBV9 and TRBJ1-6, with D uncertain. CDR1 SGDLS and CDR2 YYNGEE come from the germline V gene. V was clipped by 0 bases and J by 5 bases, with 6 bases between them. The CDR3 loop spans 14 amino acids. The CDR3 here is CASSVGGHNSPLHF. The CDR3 DNA sequence: TGTGCCAGCAGCGTAGGAGGGCATAATTCACCCCTCCACTTT.

This clonotype was detected ten times or more. DNA for the CDR3: TGTGCCAGTACAGGCAGGACTAATGAAAAACTGTTTTTT. Translated: CASTGRTNEKLFF. The chain employs TRBV19 and TRBJ1-4, with D hard to call. V was cut by 7 bases and J by 2 bases, with 8 bases left in between. This CDR3 is 13 amino acids long. Looked up from germline, CDR1 is LNHDA and CDR2 is SQIVND (reference sequence).

This clonotype was found many times. The genes are TRBV29-1 and TRBJ2-1; maybe TRBD1 (6 bases). Germline lookup yields CDR1 SQVTM and CDR2 ANQGSEA. The CDR3 is made up of 12 amino acids. Trimming shortened V by 0 bases and J by 9 bases, and 9 bases separated the two germline ends. CDR3 bases: TGCAGCGTTGAAGAGGACAGTGGTGAGCAGTTCTTC. This encodes CSVEEDSGEQFF.

This clonotype was found many times. CDR3: CASSLGDRAHEQYF. The CDR3 bases are TGTGCCAGCAGCTTGGGAGACAGGGCCCACGAGCAGTACTTC. This sequence joins TRBV5-8 and TRBJ2-7; TRBD1 matches 7 bases. CDR3 length: 14 residues. CDR1 is SGHTS and CDR2 is YDEGEE in the germline V gene. Trimming at V came to 0 bases and at J to 5 bases, leaving 5 bases not matched to a gene.

This clonotype turned up a few times. Being one base from a much bigger clone, this may be a read error. The chain carries TRBV6-5 and TRBJ2-7, with D perhaps TRBD1 or TRBD2 (5 bases each). Germline V gives CDR1 MNHEY, CDR2 SVGAGI. The CDR3 is 14 amino acids. The germline V and J ends were trimmed by 5 bases and 9 bases, with 20 bases remaining between them. The CDR3 sequence is CASSASEGRSGQYF. In DNA, the CDR3 is TGTGCCAGCAGTGCGAGCGAGGGGCGTTCGGGGCAGTACTTC.

Many counts were recorded for this clonotype. V and J are TRBV5-1 and TRBJ1-3; tentative D call: TRBD1 (5 bases). Germline V gene lookup returns CDR1 SGHRS and CDR2 YFSETQ. V was trimmed by 1 base and J by 2 bases, leaving 7 bases between them. The CDR3 covers 14 residues. The CDR3 sequence: CASSLRGAGNTIYF. In nucleotides, the CDR3 is TGCGCCAGCAGCTTGAGAGGGGCTGGAAACACCATATATTTT.

This clonotype has ten or more counts. V is TRBV4-1 and J is TRBJ2-1, with a possible D match to TRBD1 (7 bases). The CDR3 runs to 14 residues. Between the trimmed V and J ends, which lost 4 bases and 15 bases, there was a span of 22 bases. Per the germline V gene, CDR1 is MGHRA and CDR2 is YSYEKL. CDR3 nucleotide sequence: TGCGCCAGCAGCCGAGGACAGGAGGGGTTTGGTTCGTTCTTC. Translation: CASSRGQEGFGSFF.

This clonotype showed up many times. The chain joins TRBV20-1 to TRBJ1-2, with unresolved D. Trimming pared 2 bases from V and 4 bases from J, leaving 11 bases between. The germline V gene has CDR1 DFQATT and CDR2 SNEGSKA (reference sequence). The CDR3 runs to 13 residues. The CDR3 region has the DNA TGCAGTGCTAGACAGGAGGAACTCTATGGCTACACCTTC. Its protein product is CSARQEELYGYTF.

In this sample, this clonotype turned up many times. This chain connects TRBV24-1 to TRBJ1-5, with no clear D. Germline CDR1 KGHDR, CDR2 SFDVKD. V gave up 2 bases and J gave up 1 base, with 11 bases separating them. The CDR3 length is 16 residues. CDR3 in DNA: TGTGCCACCAGTGATTCCCGACGGGCCAGCAATCAGCCCCAGCATTTT. This sequence encodes CATSDSRRASNQPQHF.

This clonotype was observed many times. The CDR3 is CASSLAGQNTGELFF. In DNA form, the CDR3 reads TGTGCCAGCAGCTTGGCGGGACAGAACACCGGGGAGCTGTTTTTT. The chain links TRBV2 to TRBJ2-2, with D tentatively TRBD1 or TRBD2 (6 bases each). This CDR3 has 15 amino acids. V was cut by 6 bases and J by 1 base, with 12 bases left in between. Germline-derived CDR1 and CDR2 are SNHLY and FYNNEI.